The 15 T cell receptor beta chains below come from one sample, sequenced in a study of T cell responses to AZD1222 COVID-19 vaccine. Profiled with immunoSEQ multiplex PCR; TCRdb holds only in-frame clones, not every one. The sample comprises about 130,000 clones, about 88% of which are singletons, and about 4.7% rests with the top ten. The sample was peripheral blood, taken on day 0 of AZD1222 vaccination. The receptors come from an adult in good health.

This chain connects TRBV5-6 to TRBJ1-5; perhaps TRBD1 as D (6 bases). The CDR3 is 15 residues long. V lost 2 bases, J lost 2 bases, and 11 bases lay in between. CDR1 and CDR2 from the germline V gene are SGHDT and YYEEEE. The CDR3 nucleotides are TGTGCCAGCAGCTTATGGGGGGCTGGCAATCAGCCCCAGCATTTT. It specifies CASSLWGAGNQPQHF.

The table lists this clone with a few counts. This chain uses TRBV7-9 with TRBJ1-1; D not resolved. The V gene's germline CDR1 is SEHNR and CDR2 FQNEAQ (reference sequence). Between the trimmed V and J ends, which lost 3 bases and 4 bases, there was a span of 9 bases. The CDR3 has 13 amino acids. CDR3 in DNA: TGTGCCAGCAGCTTCGTGGGTTCCACTGAAGCTTTCTTT. It translates to CASSFVGSTEAFF.

This clone has only one observation. The V and J genes are TRBV6-1 and TRBJ2-3; possibly TRBD2 for D (5 bases). V lost 2 bases to trimming and J lost 0 bases, with 12 bases between them. The CDR3 extends over 16 amino acids. Per germline, CDR1 MNHNS and CDR2 SASEGT. CDR3 bases: TGTGCCAGCAGTGAAATTGCGGCGGGTAGCACAGATACGCAGTATTTT. Translated: CASSEIAAGSTDTQYF.

The chain links TRBV5-1 to TRBJ1-1, with no clear D. Trimming cost V 0 bases and J 6 bases, with 3 bases left between them. The germline V gene encodes CDR1 SGHRS and CDR2 YFSETQ. This CDR3 is built from 11 residues. The CDR3 is CASSLGPEAFF. CDR3 bases: TGCGCCAGCAGCTTGGGACCTGAAGCTTTCTTT.

The chain recombines TRBV11-3 with TRBJ2-3; D might be TRBD1 (5 bases). There are 15 residues in the CDR3. The germline V gene encodes CDR1 SGHNT and CDR2 YENEEA. V was shortened by 5 bases and J by 0 bases, with 12 bases between the two germline ends. The CDR3 DNA sequence: TGTGCCAGCAGCCCCCGCCAGGGAAGCACAGATACGCAGTATTTT. The encoded protein is CASSPRQGSTDTQYF.

The genes are TRBV7-2 and TRBJ1-2, with 8 bases fitting TRBD1. With 4 bases clipped from V and 8 bases from J, the junction kept 12 bases outside the gene matches. CDR1 is SGHTA and CDR2 is FQGNSA in the germline V gene. The CDR3 is made up of 15 amino acids. DNA for the CDR3: TGTGCCAGCAGCTCCAAAGGACAGGGTCTCGACGGCTACACCTTC. Translation: CASSSKGQGLDGYTF. The full variable domain, its missing parts supplied by reference TRBV7-2 and TRBJ1-2, is GAGVSQSPSNKVTEKGKDVELRCDPISGHTALYWYRQSLGQGLEFLIYFQGNSAPDKSGLPSDRFSAERTGGSVSTLTIQRTQQEDSAVYLCASSSKGQGLDGYTFGSGTRLTVV.

The J gene is TRBJ2-1, the V gene TRBV28; D possibly corresponds to TRBD1 (6 bases). Trimming took off 5 bases at V and 3 bases at J, with 14 bases between the two ends. This CDR3 is 15 amino acids long. The germline CDR1 and CDR2 sequences are MDHEN and SYDVKM. In nucleotides, the CDR3 is TGTGCCAGCAGTATCGCAGGGGTCGACTACAATGAGCAGTTCTTC. Its protein product is CASSIAGVDYNEQFF.

The chain carries TRBV10-3 and TRBJ2-7; D not resolved. There are 11 residues in the CDR3. V was trimmed by 3 bases and J by 7 bases, leaving 7 bases between them. Germline CDR1 is ENHRY and CDR2 is SYGVKD. CDR3 DNA: TGTGCCATCAGTGATGTGATTGAGCAGTACTTC. Protein sequence: CAISDVIEQYF.

The chain is built from TRBV7-2 and TRBJ2-7; TRBD1 matches at 9 bases. CDR3 length: 14 residues. V shed 4 bases and J 5 bases; nucleotides not matched to a gene: 6. CDR1 is SGHTA, CDR2 FQGNSA, per germline. CDR3 loop: CASSSGQGRDEQYF. The CDR3 coding sequence is TGTGCCAGCAGCTCCGGACAGGGGCGGGACGAGCAGTACTTC.

The gene calls are TRBV7-3 and TRBJ2-1; D is perhaps TRBD1 (6 bases). The CDR3 extends over 13 amino acids. Germline V gives CDR1 SGHTA, CDR2 FQGTGA. The ends were cut back, 2 bases at V and 6 bases at J, with 8 bases in the middle. As DNA, the CDR3 is TGTGCCAGCAGCTTAGGGGGCCTCAATGAGCAGTTCTTC. Its translation is CASSLGGLNEQFF.

In its sample, this clone was seen once. The genes are TRBV25-1 and TRBJ2-3; D possibly corresponds to TRBD2 (5 bases). The CDR3 sequence is 16 residues long. V was pared by 4 bases and J by 0 bases, with 14 bases between. The germline V gene encodes CDR1 MGHDK and CDR2 SYGVNS. This CDR3 reads CASSGTAGKSTDTQYF. The DNA of the CDR3 is TGTGCCAGCAGTGGAACGGCGGGTAAAAGCACAGATACGCAGTATTTT.

The CDR3 reads CASSGTVNYNSPLHF. DNA of the CDR3: TGTGCCAGCAGTGGGACCGTGAACTATAATTCACCCCTCCACTTT. The rearrangement links TRBV2 to TRBJ1-6; unclear D gene. The V and J ends lost 4 bases and 3 bases respectively, with 10 bases between them. The germline gives CDR1 SNHLY, CDR2 FYNNEI. The CDR3 is made up of 15 amino acids. The full variable domain, with the rest looked up from reference TRBV2 and TRBJ1-6, is EPEVTQTPSHQVTQMGQEVILRCVPISNHLYFYWYRQILGQKVEFLVSFYNNEISEKSEIFDDQFSVERPDGSNFTLKIRSTKLEDSAMYFCASSGTVNYNSPLHFGNGTRLTVT.

This sequence joins TRBV25-1 and TRBJ1-3; possible D gene TRBD1, 6 bases. V lost 1 base, J lost 0 bases, and 10 bases lay in between. This CDR3 contains 16 residues. Germline lookup yields CDR1 MGHDK and CDR2 SYGVNS. CDR3 sequence reads: CASSESGAPSGNTIYF. In DNA form, the CDR3 reads TGTGCCAGCAGTGAATCAGGGGCCCCCTCTGGAAACACCATATATTTT.

The chain carries TRBV6-1 and TRBJ1-3; D uncertain. The V gene's germline CDR1 is MNHNS and CDR2 SASEGT. The CDR3 is 12 amino acids. V lost 1 base and J 7 bases, leaving 5 bases between the germline ends. DNA for the CDR3: TGTGCCAGCAGTGAAGGAGGTAACACCATATATTTT. Protein product: CASSEGGNTIYF.

This clone was observed once. The rearrangement uses TRBV4-1 and TRBJ2-2; D assignment may be TRBD1 or TRBD2 (6 bases each). The ends were cut back, 0 bases at V and 4 bases at J, with 15 bases in the middle. Germline CDR1 and CDR2: MGHRA and YSYEKL. The CDR3 spans 17 residues. CDR3 in DNA: TGCGCCAGCAGCCAAGATCTTCCGGGGGCGGTCACCGGGGAGCTGTTTTTT. It encodes CASSQDLPGAVTGELFF.